What follows are 15 T cell receptor beta chains derived from one specimen sequenced in a study of PD-1 blockade in classical Hodgkin lymphoma. The sample's time point: cycle 4 day 1 (C4D1), after 5 to 7 weeks of nivolumab. Patients all relapsed after autologous stem cell transplantation, and there was variation in brentuximab vedotin exposure. Produced via immunoSEQ multiplex PCR; TCRdb's table is partial and in-frame only. Altogether just under 65,000 clones are present, about 90% being singletons, with the ten largest covering over 9%. Sequenced here: peripheral blood mononuclear cells (PBMCs), sampled before the fourth cycle of nivolumab. The receptors were sampled from a human donor with classical Hodgkin lymphoma.

The rearrangement joins TRBV10-3 to TRBJ2-1; D may be TRBD2 (6 bases). This CDR3 is built from 13 residues. Trimming left V 0 bases short and J 12 bases short, with 12 bases between. From germline, CDR1 is ENHRY and CDR2 SYGVKD. DNA of the CDR3: TGTGCCATCAGTGAGTCGGAGGGCGGGATGCAGTTCTTC. Translation gives CAISESEGGMQFF.

V is TRBV7-9 and J is TRBJ2-1; TRBD2 is a possible D gene (5 bases). This CDR3 is built from 13 residues. Trimming pared 2 bases from V and 8 bases from J, leaving 10 bases between. Germline V CDR1 and CDR2: SEHNR, FQNEAQ (reference sequence). The CDR3 region is CASSLRGFDEQFF. The CDR3 nucleotides are TGTGCCAGCAGCTTAAGAGGGTTTGATGAGCAGTTCTTC.

J is TRBJ2-5 and V is TRBV2, with D unclear. CDR1 SNHLY and CDR2 FYNNEI come from the germline V gene. V lost 4 bases to trimming and J lost 5 bases, with 11 bases between them. This CDR3 has 13 amino acids. The CDR3 sequence is CASSGPRVETQYF. The CDR3 region has the DNA TGTGCCAGCAGTGGCCCACGTGTGGAGACCCAGTACTTC.

The chain is built from TRBV29-1 and TRBJ1-2, with 9 bases matching TRBD1. J lost 6 bases, V lost 6 bases, and 20 bases had no gene match. The CDR3 is 17 residues long. Germline loops: CDR1 SQVTM, CDR2 ANQGSEA. The CDR3 protein is CSVPVLGGQGDWDGYTF. The CDR3 DNA follows: TGCAGCGTCCCAGTCTTGGGGGGACAGGGTGACTGGGATGGCTACACCTTC.

J is TRBJ1-1 and V is TRBV5-6; unclear D gene. Trimming pared 4 bases from V and 0 bases from J, leaving 7 bases between. Per the germline V gene, CDR1 is SGHDT and CDR2 is YYEEEE. This CDR3 contains 13 residues. This chain's CDR3 is CASSVGVNTEAFF. The CDR3 coding sequence is TGTGCCAGCAGCGTTGGGGTGAACACTGAAGCTTTCTTT.

The J gene is TRBJ1-5, the V gene TRBV6-6, with TRBD1 identical over 7 bases. V trimming: 9 bases; J trimming: 9 bases; junction bases outside the gene matches: 8. The CDR3 loop spans 12 amino acids. Germline loops: CDR1 MNHNY, CDR2 SVGAGI (reference sequence). The DNA of the CDR3 is TGTGCCAGTAACCAGGGGGTTGGGCCCCAGCATTTT. Translation gives CASNQGVGPQHF.

Points on this clone: The germline gene is not matched at one end of the junction; a read error may be the cause. This CDR3 is CASSFTLRGVVKELFF. The DNA of the CDR3 is TGTGCTAGCAGCTTTACTTTGCGGGGGGTCGTTAAGGAGCTGTTTTTT. The rearrangement uses TRBV7-7 and TRBJ2-2; 8 bases align to TRBD2. Germline CDR1 reads SSHAT; CDR2 reads FNYEAQ (reference sequence). The CDR3 runs 16 residues.

V is TRBV5-1 and J is TRBJ2-3; 10 bases are shared with TRBD2. Per germline, CDR1 SGHRS and CDR2 YFSETQ. Trimming removed 4 bases from V and 0 bases from J; junction bases left unmatched: 5. This CDR3 has 16 residues. The CDR3 nucleotides read TGCGCCAGCAGCCCGCTAGCGGGGGCTAGCACAGATACGCAGTATTTT. Amino acid sequence: CASSPLAGASTDTQYF.

The V call is TRBV7-8, the J call TRBJ1-1; D gene uncertain. Trimming left V 2 bases short and J 1 base short, with 8 bases between. Germline V gives CDR1 SGHVS, CDR2 FQNEAQ. CDR3 length equals 14 residues. Written as DNA, the CDR3 is TGTGCCAGCAGCTTACAGATGGGGAACACTGAAGCTTTCTTT. It specifies CASSLQMGNTEAFF.

The rearrangement joins TRBV30 to TRBJ1-2; tentatively, D is TRBD1 (5 bases). The CDR3 is 12 amino acids. Germline CDR1 GTSNPN, CDR2 SVGIG (reference sequence). V gave up 4 bases and J gave up 1 base, with 7 bases separating them. The CDR3 nucleotides are TGTGCCTGGACAGGGAGTAACTATGGCTACACCTTC. It yields the protein CAWTGSNYGYTF.

The chain is built from TRBV12-5 and TRBJ2-2; D gene uncertain. The CDR3 loop spans 15 amino acids. Germline lookup yields CDR1 LGHNT and CDR2 FRNRAP. Between the trimmed V and J ends, which lost 1 base and 1 base, there was a span of 7 bases. CDR3 sequence reads: CASGLGLGNTGELFF. The CDR3 DNA is TGTGCTAGTGGTTTGGGGTTGGGGAACACCGGGGAGCTGTTTTTT.

The V call is TRBV13, the J call TRBJ2-1; D is unclear. V lost 4 bases to trimming and J lost 4 bases, with 14 bases between them. CDR3 size: 15 residues. Germline V lookup: CDR1 PRHDT, CDR2 FYEKMQ (reference sequence). CDR3 coding DNA: TGTGCCAGCAGCTCCTTACTGGCGGAGTACAATGAGCAGTTCTTC. This sequence encodes CASSSLLAEYNEQFF.

This clone showed up just once. J is TRBJ2-7 and V is TRBV7-9, with TRBD1 matching 9 bases. This CDR3 contains 14 residues. The J segment lost 10 bases and the V segment lost 3 bases, leaving 10 bases of the junction unmatched. Germline CDR1 reads SEHNR; CDR2 reads FQNEAQ (reference sequence). The CDR3 loop reads CASSFRDREGKQYF. DNA for the CDR3: TGTGCCAGCAGCTTCAGGGACAGGGAAGGTAAACAGTACTTC.

The V gene is TRBV18, the J gene TRBJ1-4; D unclear. The CDR3 totals 17 residues. From germline, CDR1 is KGHSH and CDR2 LQKENI. V was clipped by 0 bases and J by 0 bases, with 11 bases between them. This chain's CDR3 is CASSPPIAGPTNEKLFF. CDR3 bases: TGTGCCAGCTCACCACCGATAGCGGGTCCAACTAATGAAAAACTGTTTTTT.

This chain links TRBV27 with TRBJ1-2; D is uncertain. Germline assignment: CDR1 MNHEY and CDR2 SMNVEV (reference sequence). This CDR3 region has 15 residues. Trimming pared 5 bases from V and 2 bases from J, leaving 15 bases between. In DNA form, the CDR3 reads TGTGCCAGCAGTGAACGTGGGGTGTTAAACTATGGCTACACCTTC. The encoded protein is CASSERGVLNYGYTF.